The text below deals with one T cell receptor beta chain. The antigen is unknown. According to the study, genomic DNA was the template for TCR beta VDJ and CDR3 profiling. TCRdb recomputed calls from the reads with MiXCR, one row per CDR3 protein. The data hold 200,000 or so distinct CDR3 sequences, with less than 65% observed a single time. The sample is drawn from a study of CD8+CD57+ T cells in acquired aplastic anemia. Study context: CD4+ and CD8+ cells, once sorted, gave DNA averaging roughly 3.4 ug.

Study results and caveats: It was found that nearly 30 CD8+ CDR3 sequences were shared between patients and controls.

In germline, CDR1 is SGHRS, CDR2 YFSETQ. This CDR3 spans 12 amino acids. V shed 9 bases and J shed 6 bases, with 16 bases lying between them. The sequenced sample consisted of sorted CD4+, CD8+, or CD8+CD57+ T cells (not recorded which) from PBMCs. V usage is TRBV5-1 and J usage is TRBJ2-7; D is uncertain. This sequence originates from a human donor with severe aplastic anemia or a healthy control (not recorded which). The DNA for the CDR3 is TGCGCCACCTACCCCGCCAGGACCGAGCAGTACTTC. Translating it yields CATYPARTEQYF.